This entry concerns a single T cell receptor (beta chain). What it binds is not known. The source of the sample is a study of identical twins. Broader study findings: Abundant beta clonotypes from cord blood had fewer insertions, unlike memory repertoires, which showed none.

V was clipped by 1 base and J by 6 bases; unmatched bases: 7. CDR1 and CDR2 from the germline V gene are SGHDN and FVKESK. The CDR3 spans 16 residues. Healthy Caucasian donors formed the entire cohort. MiXCR, run by TCRdb on the 5' RACE reads, gives a single entry per CDR3 protein. The sample includes approximately 350,000 distinct CDR3 sequences, 9% to 15% seen only once; the top ten take approximately 7.9%. These records were also assigned to another study, of yellow fever vaccine responses in identical twins.

The specimen was CD8+ T cells sorted from blood. This chain connects TRBV14 to TRBJ2-1; 9 bases are shared with TRBD1. This TCR was sampled from a woman between 18 and 30 years old in good health. CDR3 nucleotide sequence: TGTGCCAGCAGCCAAGCGGGACAGGGTGAGGGCAATGAGCAGTTCTTC. It is translated as CASSQAGQGEGNEQFF.